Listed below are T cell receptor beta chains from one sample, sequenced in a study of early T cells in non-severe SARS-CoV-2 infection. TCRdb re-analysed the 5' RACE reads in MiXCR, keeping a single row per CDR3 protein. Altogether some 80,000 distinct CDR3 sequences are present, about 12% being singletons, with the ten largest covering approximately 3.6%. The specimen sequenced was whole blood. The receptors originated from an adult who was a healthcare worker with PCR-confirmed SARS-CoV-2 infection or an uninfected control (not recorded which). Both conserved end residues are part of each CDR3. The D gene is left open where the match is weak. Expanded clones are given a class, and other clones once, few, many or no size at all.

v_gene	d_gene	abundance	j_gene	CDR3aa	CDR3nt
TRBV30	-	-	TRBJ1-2	CAWSSFGLYGYTF	TGTGCCTGGAGTTCCTTCGGTCTCTATGGCTACACCTTC
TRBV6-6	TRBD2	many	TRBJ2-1	CASSRLAGGPNEQFF	TGTGCCAGCAGCCGACTAGCGGGAGGGCCTAATGAGCAGTTCTTC
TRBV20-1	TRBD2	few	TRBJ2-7	CSARDSSGAYYEQYF	TGCAGTGCTAGAGATAGTAGCGGGGCTTACTACGAGCAGTACTTC
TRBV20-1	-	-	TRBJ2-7	CSASRGGKSYEQYF	TGCAGTGCTAGTAGGGGGGGAAAATCCTACGAGCAGTACTTC
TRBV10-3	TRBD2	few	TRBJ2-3	CAISETSGSVTDTQYF	TGTGCCATCAGTGAAACTAGCGGGAGTGTCACAGATACGCAGTATTTT
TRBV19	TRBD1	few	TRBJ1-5	CASMGTGSGQPQHF	TGTGCCAGTATGGGGACAGGCTCTGGCCAGCCCCAGCATTTT
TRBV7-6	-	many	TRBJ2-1	CASSLPSGGWQQFF	TGTGCCAGCAGCTTGCCTAGTGGGGGGTGGCAGCAGTTCTTC
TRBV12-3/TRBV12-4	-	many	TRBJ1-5	CASSSSRDPTNSNQPQHF	TGTGCCAGCAGTTCCTCTCGGGACCCGACCAATAGCAATCAGCCCCAGCATTTT
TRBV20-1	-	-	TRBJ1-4	CSASSGPNEKLFF	TGCAGTGCCTCGTCCGGCCCTAATGAAAAACTGTTTTTT
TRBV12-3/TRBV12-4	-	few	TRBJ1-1	CASSSLGSLKAFF	TGTGCCAGCAGTTCTTTGGGCAGTCTAAAAGCTTTCTTT
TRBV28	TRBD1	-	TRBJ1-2	CASTTGTYGYTF	TGTGCCAGCACGACAGGGACCTATGGCTACACCTTC
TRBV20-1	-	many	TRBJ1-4	CSAKQTGGEKLFF	TGCAGTGCTAAACAGACCGGGGGTGAAAAACTGTTTTTT
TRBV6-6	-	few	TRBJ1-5	CASRLNNQPQHF	TGTGCCAGTAGATTGAACAATCAGCCCCAGCATTTT
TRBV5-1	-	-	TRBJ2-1	CASSSDGSGSYNEQFF	TGCGCCAGCAGCTCGGATGGGAGCGGATCCTACAATGAGCAGTTCTTC
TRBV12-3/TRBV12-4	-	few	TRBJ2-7	CASSSIPDRPIASPNEQYF	TGTGCCAGCAGCTCAATTCCAGACAGGCCGATCGCTTCTCCTAACGAGCAGTACTTC
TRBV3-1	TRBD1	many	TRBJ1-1	CASSQEPGTVNTEAFF	TGTGCCAGCAGCCAAGAGCCCGGGACAGTGAACACTGAAGCTTTCTTT
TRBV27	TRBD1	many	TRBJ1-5	CASSFTGGNQPQHF	TGTGCCAGCAGTTTTACAGGGGGCAATCAGCCCCAGCATTTT
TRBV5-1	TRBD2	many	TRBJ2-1	CASNVGLAGANEQFF	TGCGCCAGCAACGTCGGACTAGCGGGAGCCAATGAGCAGTTCTTC
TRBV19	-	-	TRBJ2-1	CASSVDWYNEQFF	TGTGCCAGTAGTGTCGACTGGTACAATGAGCAGTTCTTC
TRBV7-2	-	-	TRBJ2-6	CASSSRQINVLTF	TGTGCCAGCAGCTCCAGACAGATCAACGTCCTGACTTTC
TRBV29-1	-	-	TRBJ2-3	CSLRGADTQYF	TGCAGCCTCCGTGGGGCAGATACGCAGTATTTT
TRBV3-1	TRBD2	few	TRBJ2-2	CASSQGAIGREASNTGELFF	TGTGCCAGCAGCCAAGGGGCCATAGGGCGGGAGGCTTCGAACACCGGGGAGCTGTTTTTT
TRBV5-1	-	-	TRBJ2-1	CASSLALANEQFF	TGCGCCAGCAGCTTGGCGTTAGCCAATGAGCAGTTCTTC
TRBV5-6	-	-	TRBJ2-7	CASSLGDEQYF	TGTGCCAGCAGCTTGGGGGACGAGCAGTACTTC
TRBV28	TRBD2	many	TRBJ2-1	CASNPQSGSHSYNEQFF	TGTGCCAGCAATCCCCAGAGCGGGAGCCACTCCTACAATGAGCAGTTCTTC
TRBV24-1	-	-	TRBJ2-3	CATSLRTTDTQYF	TGTGCCACCAGTCTGAGGACCACAGATACGCAGTATTTT
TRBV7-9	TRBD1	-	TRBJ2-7	CASSWGQGMWEQYF	TGTGCCAGCAGCTGGGGACAGGGGATGTGGGAGCAGTACTTC
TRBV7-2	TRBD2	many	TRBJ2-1	CASSFNGLAGRNEQFF	TGTGCCAGCAGCTTCAATGGCCTAGCGGGACGCAATGAGCAGTTCTTC
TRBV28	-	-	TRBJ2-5	CASCYTDSRQETQYF	TGTGCCAGCTGCTACACGGACTCCCGCCAAGAGACCCAGTACTTC
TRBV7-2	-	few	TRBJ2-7	CASSHPGYEQYF	TGTGCCAGCAGCCACCCCGGCTACGAGCAGTACTTC